This TCR beta chain came from a study of CD8+ T cells in alopecia areata. This clone was recorded a few times. The sample's treatment: oral pan-JAK inhibitor, 5-10 mg twice daily. RNA was isolated and reverse transcribed to cDNA, the sequencing template. Sequencing was performed with immunoSEQ multiplex PCR; in TCRdb, only in-frame clones are kept and a portion is missing. The data show 150,000 to 200,000 clones, approximately 62% seen once. The clonotype comes from a human donor with alopecia areata. The sample here was CD4+ T cells sorted from blood, taken at week 24, from a patient treated with tofacitinib.

Here the CDR3 DNA reads TGCGCCAGCAGCCAAGTACAGCAAGAGACCCAGTACTTC. This sequence encodes CASSQVQQETQYF. The chain combines TRBV4-1 with TRBJ2-5; no clear D. CDR1 is MGHRA, CDR2 YSYEKL, per germline. The length of the CDR3 is 13 residues. Trimming cost V 1 base and J 2 bases, with 5 bases left between them.